This T cell receptor beta chain was obtained from a study of T cell responses to AZD1222 COVID-19 vaccine. The germline V gene has CDR1 MGHDK and CDR2 SYGVNS. Trimming took 6 bases from V and 1 from J, leaving 18 bases between them. The CDR3 has 16 residues. Data came from immunoSEQ multiplex PCR; TCRdb stores just in-frame clones and leaves some out. The table lists 200,000 to 250,000 clones, 94% of them singletons. The rearrangement uses TRBV25-1 and TRBJ1-1, with TRBD1 as a possible D gene (6 bases). The receptor was isolated from an adult who received the MenACWY meningococcal vaccine as a control. The sample here was peripheral blood, taken 28 days after the second dose of the MenACWY control vaccine. Here the CDR3 DNA reads TGTGCCAGCAGCGAAAGGCTAATACAGGGGAACACTGAAGCTTTCTTT. This sequence encodes CASSERLIQGNTEAFF.